Shown below are 29 T cell receptor beta chains from a single sample sequenced in a study of read filtering for tumor transcriptome and immune sequencing. This library used 300 to 500 ng RNA and molecular barcoded adaptors spanning alpha/delta and beta/gamma chains. TCRdb re-analysed the reads in MiXCR, keeping a single row per CDR3 protein. The sample yields roughly 90,000 distinct CDR3 sequences, 20% to 25% seen once. The specimen was a population of CD138-negative cells sorted from bone marrow. The receptor set was obtained from a donor aged 40 or older with multiple myeloma.

This clonotype was counted a few times. This chain uses TRBV7-2 with TRBJ1-5; D is unresolved. Germline V lookup: CDR1 SGHTA, CDR2 FQGNSA. Trimming pared 5 bases from V and 8 bases from J, leaving 13 bases between. The CDR3 extends over 13 amino acids. The CDR3 DNA reads as TGTGCCAGCAGCGCTTCGTCCGGGGAGCCCCAGCATTTT. Protein product: CASSASSGEPQHF. Full variable domain (outside the CDR3, taken from reference TRBV7-2 and TRBJ1-5): GAGVSQSPSNKVTEKGKDVELRCDPISGHTALYWYRQSLGQGLEFLIYFQGNSAPDKSGLPSDRFSAERTGGSVSTLTIQRTQQEDSAVYLCASSASSGEPQHFGDGTRLSIL.

The chain couples TRBV6-6 to TRBJ1-5; 8 nucleotides match TRBD1. The CDR3 runs 15 residues. The J segment lost 0 bases and the V segment lost 2 bases, leaving 0 bases of the junction unmatched. Germline values: CDR1 MNHNY, CDR2 SVGAGI (reference sequence). CDR3 sequence: CASSYGTGSNQPQHF. CDR3 DNA: TGTGCCAGCAGTTACGGGACAGGTAGCAATCAGCCCCAGCATTTT.

V and J are TRBV24-1 and TRBJ2-2, with D possibly being TRBD2 (7 bases). Trimming removed 4 bases at V and 0 bases at J, with 14 bases between. The CDR3 consists of 17 residues. Germline CDR1 KGHDR, CDR2 SFDVKD. CDR3 in amino acids: CATSDPREGANTGELFF. The CDR3 coding sequence is TGTGCCACCAGTGACCCGAGGGAGGGGGCGAACACCGGGGAGCTGTTTTTT.

This clonotype has ten or more counts. This chain uses TRBV6-5 with TRBJ2-7, with D tentatively TRBD1 (6 bases). Germline-derived CDR1 and CDR2 are MNHEY and SVGAGI. The CDR3 covers 13 residues. V was trimmed by 8 bases and J by 3 bases, leaving 14 bases between them. CDR3 DNA: TGTGCCAGCGCCCCGGGACACCTCTACGAGCAGTACTTC. Its translation is CASAPGHLYEQYF.

This clonotype was found many times. J is TRBJ2-4 and V is TRBV18; TRBD1 aligns across 7 bases. This CDR3 contains 17 residues. The germline gives CDR1 KGHSH, CDR2 LQKENI. The J segment lost 0 bases and the V segment lost 3 bases, leaving 8 bases of the junction unmatched. CDR3 protein: CASSPQGVVLAKNIQYF. Here the CDR3 DNA reads TGTGCCAGCTCACCCCAGGGGGTCGTACTAGCCAAAAACATTCAGTACTTC.

This sequence joins TRBV5-1 and TRBJ2-7, with a weak D call TRBD1 (6 bases). Germline assignment: CDR1 SGHRS and CDR2 YFSETQ. Trimming removed 4 bases at V and 3 bases at J, with 17 bases between. The CDR3 length is 15 residues. CDR3 nucleotides: TGCGCCAGCAGCCTAGGAGGACAGATTAACTACGAGCAGTACTTC. Protein sequence: CASSLGGQINYEQYF.

This clonotype was seen at least ten times. The rearrangement uses TRBV5-1 and TRBJ2-7; TRBD1 or TRBD2 may be the D gene (5 bases each). Trimming left V 2 bases short and J 1 base short, with 16 bases between. Germline V CDR1 and CDR2: SGHRS, YFSETQ. The CDR3 consists of 16 residues. CDR3 amino acids: CASSLIWGIESYEQYF. The CDR3 DNA follows: TGCGCCAGCAGCTTAATATGGGGGATTGAATCCTACGAGCAGTACTTC.

The chain recombines TRBV7-3 with TRBJ2-3; 8 bases fit TRBD1. Germline CDR1 SGHTA, CDR2 FQGTGA. The J segment lost 6 bases and the V segment lost 5 bases, leaving 4 bases of the junction unmatched. This CDR3 has 13 amino acids. The CDR3 here is CASSQGQGDTQYF. CDR3 nucleotide sequence: TGTGCCAGCAGCCAAGGACAGGGCGATACGCAGTATTTT.

At least ten counts were recorded for this clonotype. This chain's CDR3 is CASSQESRQFDEQFF. The CDR3 DNA is TGTGCCAGCAGCCAAGAGTCCCGACAGTTCGATGAGCAGTTCTTC. V gene TRBV14 combines with J gene TRBJ2-1; D is perhaps TRBD1 (5 bases). V was trimmed by 0 bases and J by 8 bases, leaving 14 bases between them. Germline values: CDR1 SGHDN, CDR2 FVKESK. The CDR3 is made up of 15 amino acids.

This clonotype has ten or more counts. This chain joins TRBV6-5 and TRBJ1-1; 7 nucleotides line up with TRBD1. CDR1 MNHEY and CDR2 SVGAGI come from the germline V gene. This CDR3 spans 17 amino acids. V trimming: 6 bases; J trimming: 2 bases; junction bases outside the gene matches: 15. The CDR3 DNA is TGTGCCAGCAGCCGCTCGGTCACAGGGGTAGGTAACACTGAAGCTTTCTTT. Translated: CASSRSVTGVGNTEAFF.

On this clonotype: Just one base apart from a much larger clone, this may be a read error. The chain has TRBV3-1 and TRBJ2-5; tentative D call: TRBD2 (6 bases). Per the germline V gene, CDR1 is LGHDT and CDR2 is YNNKEL (reference sequence). The CDR3 totals 15 residues. The CDR3 is CASSQFLGGQEAQYF. CDR3 DNA sequence: TGTGCCAGCAGCCAATTTTTGGGGGGTCAAGAGGCCCAGTACTTC.

Comment on this clonotype: Being one base from a much bigger clone, this may be a read error. The chain links TRBV28 to TRBJ1-1; D gene uncertain. The CDR3 extends over 14 amino acids. V was pared by 5 bases and J by 5 bases, with 15 bases between. Germline CDR1 and CDR2: MDHEN and SYDVKM. CDR3 nucleotides: TGTGCCAGCAGTCCCCTAAAGGACGGGACTGAAGCTTTCTTT. Translation: CASSPLKDGTEAFF.

This clonotype was observed at least ten times. The chain carries TRBV5-1 and TRBJ1-1; tentatively, D is TRBD1 (5 bases). The V end lost 4 bases, the J end lost 7 bases, and 17 bases lay between the germline ends. The CDR3 loop spans 14 amino acids. Germline assignment: CDR1 SGHRS and CDR2 YFSETQ. CDR3 in DNA: TGCGCCAGCAGCGACCAAAGCGGGGGGGGTGAAGCTTTCTTT. Protein product: CASSDQSGGGEAFF.

The sample holds many counts of this clonotype. V gene TRBV18 combines with J gene TRBJ2-7, with D possibly TRBD1 on 6 matching bases. The V end was cut by 6 bases, the J end by 5 bases, with 11 bases between. The CDR3 covers 12 residues. The germline gives CDR1 KGHSH, CDR2 LQKENI. In DNA, the CDR3 is TGTGCCAGCTCCCTCACAGGGAACGAGCAGTACTTC. This sequence encodes CASSLTGNEQYF.

This chain joins TRBV4-2 and TRBJ1-2, with D perhaps TRBD1 (5 bases). The germline CDR1 and CDR2 sequences are LGHNA and YNFKEQ. Trimming took off 0 bases at V and 0 bases at J, with 11 bases between the two ends. This CDR3 has 16 residues. The CDR3, as DNA: TGTGCCAGCAGCCAAGATCGGGGCCGTACTAACTATGGCTACACCTTC. The encoded protein is CASSQDRGRTNYGYTF.

This clonotype was found many times. V usage is TRBV7-2 and J usage is TRBJ2-3; 7 nucleotides agree with TRBD2. Germline V CDR1 and CDR2: SGHTA, FQGNSA. The CDR3 totals 14 residues. Unmatched junction bases numbered 7, after V lost 4 bases and J lost 6 bases. The CDR3 loop is CASSSGLTHDTQYF. The DNA of the CDR3 is TGTGCCAGCAGCTCGGGACTAACTCACGATACGCAGTATTTT.

This clonotype appeared a few times. The chain carries TRBV20-1 and TRBJ2-7; 9 bases align to TRBD2. The CDR3 is made up of 15 amino acids. CDR1 is DFQATT, CDR2 SNEGSKA, per germline (reference sequence). The V and J ends lost 1 base and 1 base, in that order; junction bases with no gene match: 5. Here the CDR3 DNA reads TGCAGTGCTAGAGGGGCGGGGGGGCCGTCCTACGAGCAGTACTTC. Protein product: CSARGAGGPSYEQYF.

There are many counts of this clonotype. The chain employs TRBV27 and TRBJ2-7; 11 nucleotides agree with TRBD1. The germline gives CDR1 MNHEY, CDR2 SMNVEV (reference sequence). This CDR3 contains 15 residues. V dropped 3 bases and J dropped 0; count of bases not matched to a gene: 1. The CDR3 nucleotides are TGTGCCAGCAGTTTCGGGACAGGGGGCTCCTACGAGCAGTACTTC. It encodes CASSFGTGGSYEQYF.

This clonotype came up a few times. The gene calls are TRBV7-3 and TRBJ2-5, with 11 bases aligning to TRBD2. J gave up 2 bases and V 0 bases, and 5 bases lay outside the gene matches. The CDR3 extends over 17 amino acids. Germline values: CDR1 SGHTA, CDR2 FQGTGA. CDR3 region: CASSLTDSGGDQETQYF. The CDR3 nucleotides read TGTGCCAGCAGCTTAACGGATAGCGGGGGGGATCAAGAGACCCAGTACTTC.

This clonotype has at least ten counts. The chain is built from TRBV24-1 and TRBJ1-5, with D hard to call. This CDR3 spans 13 amino acids. Trimming pared 5 bases from V and 3 bases from J, leaving 7 bases between. Per the germline V gene, CDR1 is KGHDR and CDR2 is SFDVKD. The CDR3 sequence: CATSATANQPQHF. The DNA of the CDR3 is TGTGCCACCAGTGCAACAGCCAATCAGCCCCAGCATTTT.

This clonotype has at least ten counts. The V and J genes are TRBV20-1 and TRBJ1-6; no definite D call. CDR3 size: 13 residues. Trimming removed 5 bases at V and 5 bases at J, with 10 bases between. Germline V gene data show CDR1 as DFQATT and CDR2 as SNEGSKA (reference sequence). CDR3 region: CSAYTDNNSPLHF. CDR3 DNA: TGCAGTGCTTATACAGATAATAATTCACCCCTCCACTTT.

This clonotype was seen a handful of times. The chain joins TRBV6-6 to TRBJ2-5; TRBD2 matches at 9 bases. Unmatched junction bases numbered 10, after V lost 11 bases and J lost 3 bases. CDR1 is MNHNY and CDR2 is SVGAGI in the germline V gene (reference sequence). This CDR3 has 14 amino acids. The CDR3 region has the DNA TGTGCCCTGGGTGCGGGGGGGCCTGAAGAGACCCAGTACTTC. This translates into CALGAGGPEETQYF.

This clonotype was recorded at least ten times. V gene TRBV6-5 combines with J gene TRBJ2-1; 9 positions agree with TRBD2. J lost 2 bases, V lost 6 bases, and 5 bases had no gene match. This CDR3 is 15 amino acids long. Germline CDR1 is MNHEY and CDR2 is SVGAGI. The CDR3 loop is CASSYLAGTYNEQFF. The CDR3 DNA reads as TGTGCCAGCAGCTACCTAGCGGGGACCTACAATGAGCAGTTCTTC.

This clonotype came up many times. The chain is built from TRBV12-3 or TRBV12-4 and TRBJ1-6, with TRBD1 identical over 9 bases. Trimming removed 9 bases from V and 10 bases from J; junction bases left unmatched: 7. CDR3 length: 13 amino acids. Here the CDR3 reads CASQGQGNSPLHF. The CDR3, as DNA: TGTGCCAGTCAAGGACAGGGGAACTCACCCCTCCACTTT.

With respect to this clonotype: This may be a read error, as it is one base from a much larger clone. The chain's CDR3 is CSAILSRGAPDTQYF. The CDR3 nucleotides read TGCAGTGCTATTCTGTCTCGGGGAGCGCCAGATACGCAGTATTTT. The gene calls are TRBV20-1 and TRBJ2-3, with TRBD2 as a possible D gene (5 bases). The V end was cut by 4 bases, the J end by 4 bases, with 18 bases between. CDR1 DFQATT and CDR2 SNEGSKA come from the germline V gene (reference sequence). The CDR3 contains 15 residues.

The rearrangement uses TRBV30 and TRBJ1-5; the D gene is possibly TRBD1 (5 bases). The V gene lost 3 bases and the J gene lost 4 bases, with 16 bases spanning the gap. The CDR3 covers 15 residues. Germline V gene sequence: CDR1 GTSNPN, CDR2 SVGIG (reference sequence). The CDR3 DNA sequence: TGTGCCTGGAGGTATCCCGGGGGTTCTAATCAGCCCCAGCATTTT. It translates to CAWRYPGGSNQPQHF.

This clonotype has a count of ten or more. The chain employs TRBV29-1 and TRBJ1-2; D might be TRBD1 (6 bases). Looked up from germline, CDR1 is SQVTM and CDR2 is ANQGSEA. The CDR3 length is 15 residues. V shed 4 bases and J shed 2 bases, with 17 bases lying between them. The CDR3 sequence is CSVVGWGGQNYGYTF. Here the CDR3 DNA reads TGCAGCGTTGTGGGGTGGGGGGGACAAAACTATGGCTACACCTTC.

This clonotype was detected many times. This chain connects TRBV29-1 to TRBJ2-3; 10 bases agree with TRBD1. V was clipped by 7 bases and J by 7 bases; unmatched bases: 5. The CDR3 spans 12 residues. Germline values: CDR1 SQVTM, CDR2 ANQGSEA. In DNA, the CDR3 is TGCAGCGCCGGGACAGGGGATTATACGCAGTATTTT. Translated, it gives CSAGTGDYTQYF.

This clonotype was observed many times. The V and J genes are TRBV7-3 and TRBJ1-1; unclear D gene. Germline V gene data show CDR1 as SGHTA and CDR2 as FQGTGA. Trimming removed 4 bases at V and 0 bases at J, with 6 bases between. This CDR3 spans 13 amino acids. The CDR3, as DNA: TGTGCCAGCAGCTCTCAGGTGAACACTGAAGCTTTCTTT. This encodes CASSSQVNTEAFF.